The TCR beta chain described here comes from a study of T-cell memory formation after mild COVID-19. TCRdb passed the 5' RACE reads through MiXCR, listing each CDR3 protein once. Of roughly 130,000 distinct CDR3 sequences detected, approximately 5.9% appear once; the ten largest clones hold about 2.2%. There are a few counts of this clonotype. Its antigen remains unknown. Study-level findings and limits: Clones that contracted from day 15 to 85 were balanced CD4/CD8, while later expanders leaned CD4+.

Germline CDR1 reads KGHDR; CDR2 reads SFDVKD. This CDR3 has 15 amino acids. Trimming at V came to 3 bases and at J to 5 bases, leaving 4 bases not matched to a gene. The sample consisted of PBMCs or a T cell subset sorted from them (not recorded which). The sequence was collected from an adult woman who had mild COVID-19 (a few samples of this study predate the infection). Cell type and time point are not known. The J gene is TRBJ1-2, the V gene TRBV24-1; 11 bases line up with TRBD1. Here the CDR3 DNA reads TGTGCCACCAGTGATGCCGGACAGGGGGCGTATGGCTACACCTTC. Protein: CATSDAGQGAYGYTF.